Included here is one T cell receptor beta chain sequence, with context. J lost 7 bases, V lost 7 bases, and 9 bases had no gene match. Germline V gives CDR1 SGHAT, CDR2 FQNNGV. This CDR3 has 14 amino acids. Measured with immunoSEQ multiplex PCR; TCRdb has only the in-frame clones, and not every one. Here the sample spans about 57,000 clones, 75% to 95% being singletons. This entry comes from a study of T cell changes during pregnancy in multiple sclerosis. The sequence came from a female donor in good health, enrolled as a control in a pregnancy study. The chain joins TRBV11-2 to TRBJ2-2, with 7 nucleotides matching TRBD1. The material was peripheral blood, obtained after pregnancy. DNA of the CDR3: TGTGCCAGCAACTTTAATCAGGGGGTCGGGGAGCTGTTTTTT. Amino acids: CASNFNQGVGELFF.